This entry lists 30 T cell receptor beta chains sequenced from one sample in a study of blood T cells in healthy people across ages. Next came a second PCR, run for roughly 6 to 11 cycles, which used a sample-barcoded 5' primer along with a J-beta primer mix. TCRdb used MiXCR to reprocess the 5' RACE reads, holding one entry per CDR3 protein. The sample carries 1.5 million to 2 million distinct CDR3 sequences, about 28% recorded once. The sample consisted of blood. These receptors were taken from a woman aged 25 to 39 in good health.

This clonotype came up many times. The gene calls are TRBV18 and TRBJ2-7, with a tentative D call TRBD1 (6 bases). Germline V gene data show CDR1 as KGHSH and CDR2 as LQKENI. V shed 4 bases and J shed 2 bases, with 12 bases lying between them. The CDR3 sequence is 14 residues long. The CDR3 here is CASSRADSAYEQYF. The CDR3 nucleotides are TGTGCCAGCTCACGGGCGGACAGCGCCTACGAGCAGTACTTC.

This clonotype was detected a few times. The J gene is TRBJ1-1, the V gene TRBV5-5; D gene unclear. The ends were cut back, 2 bases at V and 5 bases at J, with 10 bases in the middle. CDR1 and CDR2 from the germline V gene are SGHKS and YYEKEE (reference sequence). The CDR3 contains 13 residues. The CDR3 sequence is CASSFLSGTEAFF. In nucleotides, the CDR3 is TGTGCCAGCAGCTTTCTCAGTGGGACTGAAGCTTTCTTT.

The chain uses TRBV24-1 and TRBJ2-1; D might be TRBD2 (6 bases). Germline assignment: CDR1 KGHDR and CDR2 SFDVKD. The V end was cut by 2 bases, the J end by 0 bases, with 13 bases between. The CDR3 extends over 17 amino acids. This chain's CDR3 is CATSDSVADHSYNEQFF. The CDR3 nucleotides are TGTGCCACCAGTGATTCTGTAGCGGACCACTCCTACAATGAGCAGTTCTTC.

J is TRBJ2-1 and V is TRBV14; D not resolved. Germline V gene data show CDR1 as SGHDN and CDR2 as FVKESK. The V gene lost 1 base and the J gene lost 1 base, with 8 bases spanning the gap. The CDR3 covers 15 residues. CDR3 DNA: TGTGCCAGCAGCCAAGTTGCGGTTTCCTACAATGAGCAGTTCTTC. It is translated as CASSQVAVSYNEQFF.

About this clonotype: Relative to the germline gene, one junction end is altered; a read error may explain this. V usage is TRBV6-6 and J usage is TRBJ2-5, with 7 bases matching TRBD2. The germline V gene has CDR1 MNHNY and CDR2 SVGAGI (reference sequence). The length of the CDR3 is 14 residues. CDR3 residues: CASSYGTRGEIQYF. CDR3 DNA sequence: TGTGCCAGCAGTTACGGGACTCGGGGGGAGATCCAGTACTTC.

This clonotype was counted many times. The chain is built from TRBV9 and TRBJ1-2; no definite D call. V was cut by 4 bases and J by 4 bases, with 11 bases left in between. Per the germline V gene, CDR1 is SGDLS and CDR2 is YYNGEE. The CDR3 contains 13 residues. The CDR3 region is CASSPDGPYGYTF. CDR3 nucleotides: TGTGCCAGCAGCCCGGACGGACCCTATGGCTACACCTTC.

With regard to this clonotype: A much larger clone lies a single base off, so this may be a read error. The chain carries TRBV20-1 and TRBJ2-1; either TRBD1 or TRBD2 may supply D (5 bases each). The CDR3 length is 14 residues. Germline CDR1 DFQATT, CDR2 SNEGSKA (reference sequence). Trimming pared 3 bases from V and 2 bases from J, leaving 11 bases between. CDR3 region: CSASEGSPYNEQFF. In DNA, the CDR3 is TGCAGTGCTAGCGAGGGGAGCCCCTACAATGAGCAGTTCTTC.

This clonotype showed up just a few times. The chain couples TRBV7-2 to TRBJ1-5; 11 nucleotides match TRBD1. Germline V gene sequence: CDR1 SGHTA, CDR2 FQGNSA. The V and J ends lost 1 base and 4 bases, in that order; junction bases with no gene match: 6. The CDR3 sequence is 17 residues long. CDR3 region: CASSLVGQGVLNQPQHF. The CDR3 region has the DNA TGTGCCAGCAGCTTAGTGGGACAGGGGGTCTTAAATCAGCCCCAGCATTTT.

This sequence joins TRBV20-1 and TRBJ2-5, with 8 positions matching TRBD2. The CDR3 has 12 amino acids. Germline lookup yields CDR1 DFQATT and CDR2 SNEGSKA (reference sequence). In DNA, the CDR3 is TGCGCCTCGGGCGGGGGGTTAAATGAGCAGTACTTC. Translated, it gives CASGGGLNEQYF.

This sequence joins TRBV20-1 and TRBJ2-1; the D gene is possibly TRBD2 (6 bases). Germline CDR1 reads DFQATT; CDR2 reads SNEGSKA (reference sequence). Trimming stripped 0 bases from V and 10 bases from J, with 19 bases between. This CDR3 region has 15 residues. CDR3 bases: TGCAGTGCTAGAGAGGGTCTAGCGTTCTCCTACGAGCAGTTCTTC. Protein: CSAREGLAFSYEQFF.

This clonotype was counted only a few times. J is TRBJ2-1 and V is TRBV14; no clear D. Deletions cut 0 bases from V and 0 bases from J, with 12 bases between. This CDR3 comprises 17 residues. Germline CDR1 reads SGHDN; CDR2 reads FVKESK. The CDR3 DNA follows: TGTGCCAGCAGCCAAGAAGCCAGCGTGGTCTCCTACAATGAGCAGTTCTTC. It is translated as CASSQEASVVSYNEQFF.

This clonotype was seen only a few times. The rearrangement links TRBV7-2 to TRBJ2-1; D unclear. The CDR3 loop spans 15 amino acids. Germline V gene data show CDR1 as SGHTA and CDR2 as FQGNSA. The V end lost 5 bases, the J end lost 4 bases, and 15 bases lay between the germline ends. CDR3 residues: CASSRGRRTYNEQFF. The CDR3, as DNA: TGTGCCAGCAGCCGCGGACGCCGAACGTACAATGAGCAGTTCTTC.

This clonotype was observed a few times. The chain combines TRBV7-9 with TRBJ2-1; 9 bases fit TRBD2. With 4 bases clipped from V and 7 bases from J, the junction kept 14 bases outside the gene matches. From germline, CDR1 is SEHNR and CDR2 FQNEAQ (reference sequence). This CDR3 has 17 amino acids. The CDR3 loop reads CASSYLFMREGLNEQFF. In nucleotides, the CDR3 is TGTGCCAGCAGCTACCTTTTCATGCGGGAGGGGTTGAATGAGCAGTTCTTC.

This clonotype has ten or more counts. The gene calls are TRBV2 and TRBJ2-7, with D uncertain. Trimming removed 4 bases at V and 4 bases at J, with 8 bases between. CDR3 length equals 12 residues. The germline V gene encodes CDR1 SNHLY and CDR2 FYNNEI. This CDR3 is CASSVKGYEQYF. In DNA, the CDR3 is TGTGCCAGCAGTGTTAAGGGTTACGAGCAGTACTTC.

This clonotype was counted a few times. A read error may produce the germline difference seen at one junction end. This chain joins TRBV30 and TRBJ2-7; TRBD1 aligns across 9 bases. This CDR3 comprises 14 residues. The germline V gene has CDR1 GTSNPN and CDR2 SVGIG (reference sequence). The CDR3 spells CAWTIGTGPYEQDF. For the CDR3, the DNA is TGTGCCTGGACCATAGGGACAGGGCCCTACGAGCAGGACTTC.

This clonotype was detected ten times or more. The chain couples TRBV7-7 to TRBJ2-3, with TRBD2 identical over 7 bases. Per germline, CDR1 SSHAT and CDR2 FNYEAQ (reference sequence). The ends lost 5 bases at V and 0 bases at J; junction bases unmatched: 5. This CDR3 is 15 amino acids long. The CDR3 coding sequence is TGTGCCAGCAGCCTCAGCGGGATTAGCACAGATACGCAGTATTTT. Amino acids: CASSLSGISTDTQYF.

As regards this clonotype: A much larger clone lies one base from this, so it may be a read error. This rearrangement joins TRBV12-3 or TRBV12-4 to TRBJ1-2; no definite D call. Trimming removed 6 bases from V and 8 bases from J, with 16 bases in between. This CDR3 spans 13 amino acids. Here the CDR3 reads CASRAGSMRGYTF. The CDR3 DNA follows: TGTGCCAGCAGGGCCGGGTCCATGCGGGGCTACACCTTC.

This clonotype was seen only a few times. The V and J genes are TRBV27 and TRBJ2-5; the D gene is possibly TRBD2 (7 bases). V was cut by 8 bases and J by 0 bases, with 16 bases left in between. Germline assignment: CDR1 MNHEY and CDR2 SMNVEV (reference sequence). This CDR3 is built from 15 residues. The CDR3 spells CASAPRGADQETQYF. The CDR3 DNA reads TGTGCCAGCGCCCCCCGGGGGGCGGACCAAGAGACCCAGTACTTC.

This clonotype was seen only a few times. The chain couples TRBV6-6 to TRBJ2-5; 8 bases align to TRBD2. V shed 5 bases, J shed 5 bases, and the junction held 7 bases outside the gene matches. The CDR3 contains 14 residues. Germline V lookup: CDR1 MNHNY, CDR2 SVGAGI (reference sequence). The CDR3 DNA follows: TGTGCCAGCAGTAAGACTAGCGAAGGCGAGACCCAGTACTTC. Translating it yields CASSKTSEGETQYF.

In its sample, this clonotype was seen a few times. The chain carries TRBV7-2 and TRBJ2-3; 12 bases align to TRBD2. The junction had 8 bases not matched to a gene; V was cut back by 2 bases and J by 5 bases. Looked up from germline, CDR1 is SGHTA and CDR2 is FQGNSA. This CDR3 has 17 residues. The CDR3 DNA reads TGTGCCAGCAGCTTACCCGAACTAGCGGGAGGCGTAGATACGCAGTATTTT. It specifies CASSLPELAGGVDTQYF.

This clonotype was found a few times. V usage is TRBV6-5 and J usage is TRBJ1-1, with a weak D call TRBD1 (5 bases). The V gene's germline CDR1 is MNHEY and CDR2 SVGAGI. The CDR3 sequence is 15 residues long. V dropped 5 bases and J dropped 0 bases, with 13 bases sitting between them. The CDR3 DNA is TGTGCCAGCAGTCAGTTCCTGACAGTGAACACTGAAGCTTTCTTT. It translates to CASSQFLTVNTEAFF.

CDR3 DNA: TGTGCCAGCAGTCGACAGGGGCGAGACCAAGAGACCCAGTACTTC. Encoded protein: CASSRQGRDQETQYF. The genes are TRBV27 and TRBJ2-5, with TRBD1 matching 8 bases. This CDR3 spans 15 amino acids. Germline trimming cut 5 bases from V and 0 bases from J; bases unmatched to any gene: 5. CDR1 and CDR2 (germline): MNHEY, SMNVEV (reference sequence).

The V and J genes are TRBV6-2 or TRBV6-3 and TRBJ1-5; D ambiguous. Trimming left V 2 bases short and J 0 bases short, with 8 bases between. Germline loops: CDR1 MNHEY, CDR2 SVGEGT. This CDR3 has 15 amino acids. This CDR3 is CASSYRDYSNQPQHF. DNA of the CDR3: TGTGCCAGCAGTTACAGAGATTATAGCAATCAGCCCCAGCATTTT.

As concerns this clonotype: A much larger clone is a single base away; this may be a read error. The V gene is TRBV29-1, the J gene TRBJ2-3; 10 positions match TRBD1. The CDR3 runs 13 residues. CDR1 is SQVTM and CDR2 is ANQGSEA in the germline V gene. CDR3 region: CSVAGQGSDSQYF. In nucleotides, the CDR3 is TGCAGCGTTGCGGGACAGGGGTCAGATTCGCAGTATTTT.

This clonotype was seen many times. The chain has TRBV12-3 or TRBV12-4 and TRBJ2-7; 8 nucleotides agree with TRBD1. This CDR3 comprises 13 residues. V dropped 5 bases and J dropped 3; count of bases not matched to a gene: 3. In DNA, the CDR3 is TGTGCCAGCAGTGGAGACAGGGGCTACGAGCAGTACTTC. It translates to CASSGDRGYEQYF.

V gene TRBV5-1 combines with J gene TRBJ2-1; a weak D match, TRBD2 (5 bases). CDR1 and CDR2 (germline): SGHRS, YFSETQ. This CDR3 has 14 amino acids. Trimming took 4 bases from V and 6 from J, leaving 14 bases between them. As DNA, the CDR3 is TGCGCCAGCAGCGACTACAAGGGCTCCAATGAGCAGTTCTTC. This sequence encodes CASSDYKGSNEQFF.

The V gene is TRBV29-1, the J gene TRBJ1-2; D not resolved. CDR1 and CDR2 (germline): SQVTM, ANQGSEA. V dropped 0 bases and J dropped 3 bases, with 11 bases sitting between them. This CDR3 spans 14 amino acids. The CDR3 protein is CSVEDPEQYYGYTF. The CDR3 DNA follows: TGCAGCGTTGAAGATCCGGAACAGTACTATGGCTACACCTTC.

This clonotype was counted ten times or more. V usage is TRBV10-3 and J usage is TRBJ2-7, with 8 bases aligning to TRBD1. Trimming removed 3 bases from V and 6 bases from J; junction bases left unmatched: 10. This CDR3 has 15 residues. Germline CDR1 reads ENHRY; CDR2 reads SYGVKD. The CDR3 DNA is TGTGCCATCAGTGACCGGACAGGGATGGGCAGCGAGCAGTACTTC. It yields the protein CAISDRTGMGSEQYF.

Here the CDR3 reads CASSFQQNTDTQYF. In DNA form, the CDR3 reads TGTGCCAGCAGCTTCCAACAGAACACAGATACGCAGTATTTT. The chain couples TRBV7-2 to TRBJ2-3; D not certain. V was cut by 3 bases and J by 2 bases, with 9 bases left in between. Germline CDR1 reads SGHTA; CDR2 reads FQGNSA. The CDR3 length is 14 residues. Full variable domain (outside the CDR3, taken from reference TRBV7-2 and TRBJ2-3): GAGVSQSPSNKVTEKGKDVELRCDPISGHTALYWYRQSLGQGLEFLIYFQGNSAPDKSGLPSDRFSAERTGGSVSTLTIQRTQQEDSAVYLCASSFQQNTDTQYFGPGTRLTVL.

On this clonotype: One end of the junction does not line up with germline, which may come from a read error. The chain is built from TRBV20-1 and TRBJ1-5, with D tentatively TRBD1 (5 bases). Germline V CDR1 and CDR2: DFQATT, SNEGSKA (reference sequence). The CDR3 consists of 14 residues. CDR3 coding DNA: TGCAGTGCGGTACAGGATTTTAGCGATCAGCCCCAGCATTTT. Residues: CSAVQDFSDQPQHF.